A selection of T cell receptor beta chains follows, all from one sample in a study of blood T cells in healthy people across ages. A single record per CDR3 protein comes from TCRdb applying MiXCR to the 5' RACE reads. The sample shows fewer than 750,000 distinct CDR3 sequences, roughly half of them seen only once. Sequenced material: blood. Receptors were obtained from a woman aged 80 or over in good health. The CDR3 runs from the conserved cysteine through the conserved F or W. The D gene is left open where the match is weak. Some rows have no size entry. The others give once, few or many, or a class for an expanded clone.

d_call j_call v_call clone_size cdr3_aa cdr3_nt
TRBD2 TRBJ2-1 TRBV6-1 - CASLSGLAGGLGEQFF TGTGCCAGCCTCAGCGGACTAGCGGGAGGGTTGGGTGAGCAGTTCTTC
- TRBJ1-3 TRBV21-1 - CASSNRDNQISGNTIYF TGTGCCAGCAGCAACCGGGACAACCAAATCTCTGGAAACACCATATATTTT
- TRBJ1-1 TRBV3-1 - CASTLKMNTEAFF TGTGCCAGCACCTTAAAGATGAACACTGAAGCTTTCTTT
TRBD2 TRBJ2-1 TRBV28 - CASGTSSFEQFF TGTGCCAGCGGGACTAGCAGTTTTGAGCAGTTCTTC
- TRBJ1-5 TRBV2 - CASSGGLLQADTQHF TGTGCCAGCAGTGGAGGCCTACTACAAGCAGATACACAGCATTTT
- TRBJ2-1 TRBV6-6 - CASARKREQFF TGTGCCAGCGCACGTAAGCGGGAGCAGTTCTTC
- TRBJ2-1 TRBV25-1 - CASSDLTRTDNEQFF TGTGCCAGCAGTGACTTAACGAGGACCGACAATGAGCAGTTCTTC
- TRBJ1-1 TRBV10-3 few CAIRGDLNTEAFF TGTGCCATCAGGGGAGATTTGAACACTGAAGCTTTCTTT
TRBD1 TRBJ2-1 TRBV6-5 many CASRLEGTVYNEQFF TGTGCCAGCCGACTCGAAGGGACAGTCTACAATGAGCAGTTCTTC
- TRBJ1-2 TRBV27 - CASGRTGASSYGYTF TGTGCCAGCGGGCGGACTGGGGCCTCTTCTTATGGCTACACCTTC
TRBD2 TRBJ2-5 TRBV12-3/TRBV12-4 few CASSPDGGFDNEQYF TGTGCCAGCAGTCCAGACGGGGGGTTTGACAATGAGCAGTACTTC
- TRBJ2-1 TRBV28 many CASQGGSGEPVYNEQFF TGTGCCAGCCAAGGGGGTTCCGGGGAGCCCGTCTACAATGAGCAGTTCTTC
TRBD1 TRBJ2-1 TRBV3-1 - CASSQEGSLGQKFF TGTGCCAGCAGCCAAGAGGGGAGTTTGGGACAGAAGTTCTTC
- TRBJ2-3 TRBV9 many CASSASGGRGATQYF TGTGCCAGCAGCGCCTCCGGGGGCCGTGGGGCTACGCAGTATTTT
- TRBJ2-7 TRBV12-3/TRBV12-4 - CASSLGLAATYEQYF TGTGCCAGCAGTTTAGGGCTAGCAGCCACCTACGAGCAGTACTTC
- TRBJ2-5 TRBV20-1 many CSARDFPRETQYF TGCAGTGCTAGAGATTTCCCTCGGGAGACCCAGTACTTC
TRBD2 TRBJ2-5 TRBV2 many CASSGLFVAGGQYF TGTGCCAGCAGTGGCCTTTTTGTAGCGGGGGGCCAGTACTTC
- TRBJ2-5 TRBV11-3 many CASSLGGRIPETQYF TGTGCCAGCAGCTTAGGAGGGAGGATACCTGAGACCCAGTACTTC
TRBD2 TRBJ2-1 TRBV24-1 many CAVASGGPPGNEQFF TGTGCCGTCGCTAGCGGGGGGCCTCCCGGCAATGAGCAGTTCTTC
TRBD2 TRBJ2-1 TRBV6-5 - CASSYWQRGDNEQFF TGTGCCAGCAGCTACTGGCAGCGGGGGGACAATGAGCAGTTCTTC
- TRBJ2-7 TRBV7-9 - CASSLTSVSGFSYEQYF TGTGCCAGCAGCCTAACCTCAGTGTCGGGATTCTCCTACGAGCAGTACTTC
- TRBJ1-4 TRBV7-2 - CASTRWGGNEKLFF TGTGCCAGCACCAGATGGGGGGGTAATGAAAAACTGTTTTTT
- TRBJ2-1 TRBV3-1 - CASSHVDRDEQFF TGTGCCAGCAGCCATGTCGACCGCGACGAGCAGTTCTTC
- TRBJ1-3 TRBV29-1 - CSAAPWGSGGNTIYF TGCAGCGCTGCCCCGTGGGGGTCCGGTGGAAACACCATATATTTT
- TRBJ1-2 TRBV3-1 - CASSQDYIYGYTF TGTGCCAGCAGCCAGGACTACATCTATGGCTACACCTTC
- TRBJ1-6 TRBV7-3 - CASSLIGGGLGNSPLHF TGTGCCAGCAGCTTAATCGGCGGGGGTCTTGGAAATTCACCCCTCCACTTT
- TRBJ2-7 TRBV28 - CASKASPYEQYF TGTGCCAGCAAGGCGAGTCCTTACGAGCAGTACTTC
TRBD2 TRBJ2-3 TRBV20-1 - CSVGLAGRMDTQYF TGCAGTGTAGGACTAGCGGGAAGGATGGATACGCAGTATTTT
TRBD2 TRBJ2-3 TRBV10-2 few CASNGLAIAGSTDTQYF TGCGCCAGCAACGGCTTGGCGATAGCGGGGAGCACAGATACGCAGTATTTT
- TRBJ2-5 TRBV20-1 few CSARERPSETQYF TGCAGTGCTAGAGAGCGGCCTTCGGAGACCCAGTACTTC
- TRBJ1-6 TRBV5-1 - CASSLSHREDSPLHF TGCGCCAGCAGCTTGAGTCACAGGGAAGATTCACCCCTCCACTTT
- TRBJ2-2 TRBV4-1 - CASSQGPGVTGELFF TGCGCCAGCAGCCAAGGTCCGGGGGTCACCGGGGAGCTGTTTTTT
- TRBJ2-1 TRBV25-1 - CASSGLTDYNEQFF TGTGCCAGCAGTGGATTGACAGACTACAATGAGCAGTTCTTC
- TRBJ1-1 TRBV12-3/TRBV12-4 many CASSLVVGAVTEAFF TGTGCCAGCAGTTTAGTTGTGGGGGCAGTTACTGAAGCTTTCTTT
- TRBJ2-3 TRBV13 - CASSSPLGGQYF TGTGCCAGCAGCTCGCCCCTGGGGGGCCAGTATTTT
- TRBJ1-1 TRBV7-8 - CASSFEAFF TGTGCCAGCAGCTTCGAAGCTTTCTTT
TRBD2 TRBJ2-1 TRBV20-1 - CSARAVSGTHNEQFF TGCAGTGCTAGAGCGGTTAGCGGGACCCACAATGAGCAGTTCTTC
- TRBJ2-1 TRBV24-1 few CATSDPGHGRRQFF TGTGCCACCAGTGATCCAGGACATGGGCGGAGGCAGTTCTTC
- TRBJ2-3 TRBV12-3/TRBV12-4 - CASSFQTSVMDTQYF TGTGCCAGCAGTTTTCAGACGAGCGTCATGGATACGCAGTATTTT
- TRBJ1-2 TRBV5-5 few CASSLAPSENYGYTF TGTGCCAGCAGCTTGGCCCCTTCCGAGAACTATGGCTACACCTTC
- TRBJ2-3 TRBV20-1 - CSARDDQGERRASAFLTDTQYF TGCAGTGCTAGAGATGACCAGGGGGAGCGAAGGGCTAGCGCGTTCCTCACAGATACGCAGTATTTT
- TRBJ2-7 TRBV12-3/TRBV12-4 - CASSLFRRGDEQYF TGTGCCAGCAGTTTATTCCGCAGAGGCGATGAGCAGTACTTC
TRBD1 TRBJ1-2 TRBV10-3 - CAISSPGTGSYGYTF TGTGCCATCAGCAGTCCCGGGACAGGATCCTATGGCTACACCTTC
- TRBJ2-1 TRBV7-9 - CASSVSHNEQFF TGTGCCAGCAGCGTCTCCCACAATGAGCAGTTCTTC
- TRBJ2-7 TRBV12-3/TRBV12-4 many CASSLQGGSYEQYF TGTGCCAGCAGTTTGCAGGGAGGATCCTACGAGCAGTACTTC
TRBD1 TRBJ2-7 TRBV20-1 once CSASQGMTYEQYF TGCAGTGCTTCACAGGGGATGACCTACGAGCAGTACTTC
- TRBJ2-1 TRBV5-1 - CASSFNRGNEQFF TGCGCCAGCAGCTTCAATAGGGGAAATGAGCAGTTCTTC
TRBD1 TRBJ1-5 TRBV27 many CASSKGALRNQPQHF TGTGCCAGCAGTAAGGGGGCCCTTAGGAATCAGCCCCAGCATTTT
TRBD2 TRBJ2-1 TRBV4-3 - CASSQGSGGVYEQFF TGCGCCAGCAGCCAGGGTAGCGGGGGAGTGTATGAGCAGTTCTTC
- TRBJ1-5 TRBV6-1 - CASSATGVGAPQHF TGTGCCAGCAGCGCAACCGGGGTGGGGGCGCCCCAGCATTTT
- TRBJ2-5 TRBV20-1 - CSARDRAGTETQYF TGCAGTGCTAGAGATCGGGCAGGGACGGAGACCCAGTACTTC
- TRBJ2-7 TRBV7-2 few CASSPRTDYNEQYF TGTGCCAGCAGCCCCCGAACAGATTACAATGAGCAGTACTTC